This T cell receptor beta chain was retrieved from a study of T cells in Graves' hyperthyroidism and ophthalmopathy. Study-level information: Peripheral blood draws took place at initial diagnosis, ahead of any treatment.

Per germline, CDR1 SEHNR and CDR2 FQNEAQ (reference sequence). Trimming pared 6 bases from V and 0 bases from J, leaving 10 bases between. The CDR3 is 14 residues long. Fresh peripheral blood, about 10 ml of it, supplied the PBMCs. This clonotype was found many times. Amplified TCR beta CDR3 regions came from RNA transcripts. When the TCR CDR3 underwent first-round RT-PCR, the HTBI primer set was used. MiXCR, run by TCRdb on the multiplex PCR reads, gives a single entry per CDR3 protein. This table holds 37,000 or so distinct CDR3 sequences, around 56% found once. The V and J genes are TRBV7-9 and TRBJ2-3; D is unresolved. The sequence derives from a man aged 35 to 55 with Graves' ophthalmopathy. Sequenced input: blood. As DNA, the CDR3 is TGTGCCAGCAGTGCCTTGGCTAGCACAGATACGCAGTATTTT. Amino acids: CASSALASTDTQYF.